This T cell receptor beta chain is drawn from a study of T cells in tumors after PD-1 blockade. Background on the study: Patients had no prior checkpoint blockade, systemic immunosuppressants, or anti-cancer therapy within 4 weeks. On average, peripheral blood gave about 120,000 TCR templates and 37,000 or so unique clonotypes. Study-level findings and limits: About 41% of tumor TCR clonotypes were also found in blood.

Germline CDR1 SGHKS, CDR2 YYEKEE (reference sequence). The CDR3 covers 18 residues. Losses at the gene ends were 4 bases for V and 0 bases for J; bases not matched to a gene: 16. TCRdb keeps only in-frame clones here, not all; method: immunoSEQ multiplex PCR. Of about 63,000 clones listed, about 74% are singletons. This clone was picked up a small number of times. The antigen is not known. The rearrangement joins TRBV5-5 to TRBJ2-7, with 7 bases that match TRBD2. This material consisted of PBMCs, taken after anti-PD-1 treatment. This sequence was found in a human donor with basal cell carcinoma. The chain's CDR3 is CASSAWKGGGGSSYEQYF. Written as DNA, the CDR3 is TGTGCCAGCAGCGCCTGGAAAGGCGGGGGTGGAAGCTCCTACGAGCAGTACTTC.